This TCR beta chain originates from a study of blood T cells in healthy people across ages. The ends lost 2 bases at V and 6 bases at J; junction bases unmatched: 14. The CDR3 has 17 residues. This clonotype was counted between two and nine times. A sample-barcoded 5' primer and a J-beta primer mix were used in a second PCR of roughly 7 to 12 cycles. TCRdb called the 5' RACE reads again in MiXCR, with one record for every CDR3 protein. The sample has 700,000 or so distinct CDR3 sequences, about 20% seen once. Sequenced: blood. The J gene is TRBJ2-3, the V gene TRBV12-3 or TRBV12-4; 7 bases fit TRBD2. The sequence was obtained from a man between 65 and 85 years old in good health. This CDR3 is CASSLFILADLADTQYF. The CDR3 bases are TGTGCCAGCAGTTTATTCATTCTAGCGGACCTGGCGGATACGCAGTATTTT.